This TCR beta chain is from a study of cytomegalovirus exposure and HLA in healthy donors. The assay was immunoSEQ multiplex PCR, and TCRdb's table has in-frame clones only and misses some. The table includes tens of thousands of clones, under 95% detected once. V lost 7 bases to trimming and J lost 7 bases; unmatched junction nucleotides: 6. The length of the CDR3 is 14 residues. Germline V gives CDR1 MNHNS, CDR2 SASEGT. Study-wide results and caveats: A later analysis found first-cohort TCR clusters tended to co-occur in the approximately 110 validation repertoires. Rare TCR sequences dominated, though some public TCRs recurred in many donors. In vitro work confirmed that a few CMV-associated chains recognize CMV antigens. According to the study, 160 or so TCR beta chains were cytomegalovirus-associated.

This clone showed up just once. Its antigen remains unknown. What was sequenced was PBMCs. This sequence joins TRBV6-1 and TRBJ2-1; 11 bases fit TRBD2. The clonotype originates from a young man in good health and CMV-seronegative. CDR3 sequence: CASKRLAGWNEQFF. In DNA, the CDR3 is TGTGCCAGCAAGAGACTAGCGGGATGGAATGAGCAGTTCTTC.